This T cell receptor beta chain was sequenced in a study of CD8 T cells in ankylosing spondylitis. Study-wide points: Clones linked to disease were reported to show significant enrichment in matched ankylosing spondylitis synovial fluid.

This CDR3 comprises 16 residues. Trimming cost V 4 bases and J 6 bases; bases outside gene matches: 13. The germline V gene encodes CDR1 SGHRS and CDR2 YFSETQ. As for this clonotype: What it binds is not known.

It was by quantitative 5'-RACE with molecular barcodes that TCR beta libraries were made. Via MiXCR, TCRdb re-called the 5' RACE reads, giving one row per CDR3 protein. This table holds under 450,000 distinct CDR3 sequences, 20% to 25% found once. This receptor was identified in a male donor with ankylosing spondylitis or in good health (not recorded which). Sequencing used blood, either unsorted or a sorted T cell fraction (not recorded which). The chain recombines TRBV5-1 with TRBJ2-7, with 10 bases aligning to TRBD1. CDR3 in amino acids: CASSPPGTGEFGEQYF. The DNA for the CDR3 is TGCGCCAGCAGCCCCCCAGGGACAGGGGAATTCGGCGAGCAGTACTTC.